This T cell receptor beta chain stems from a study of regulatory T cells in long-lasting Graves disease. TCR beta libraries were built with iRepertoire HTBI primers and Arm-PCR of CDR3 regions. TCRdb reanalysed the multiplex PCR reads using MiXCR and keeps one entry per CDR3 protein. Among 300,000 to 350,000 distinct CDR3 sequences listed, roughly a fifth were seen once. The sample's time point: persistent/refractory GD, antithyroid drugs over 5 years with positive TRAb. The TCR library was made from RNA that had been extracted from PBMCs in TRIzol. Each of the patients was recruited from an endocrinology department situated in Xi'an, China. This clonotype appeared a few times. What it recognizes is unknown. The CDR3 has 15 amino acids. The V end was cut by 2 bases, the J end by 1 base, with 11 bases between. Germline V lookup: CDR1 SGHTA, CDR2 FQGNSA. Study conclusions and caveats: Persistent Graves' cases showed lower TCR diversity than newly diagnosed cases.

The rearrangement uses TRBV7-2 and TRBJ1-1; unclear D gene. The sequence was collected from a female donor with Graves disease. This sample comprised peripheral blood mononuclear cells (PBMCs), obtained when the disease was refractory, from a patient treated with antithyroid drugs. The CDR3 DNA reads TGTGCCAGCAGCTTAATGGTTGCACAGAACACTGAAGCTTTCTTT. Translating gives CASSLMVAQNTEAFF.